The 25 T cell receptor beta chains given below trace back to one sample, sequenced in a study of CD8 T cells in ankylosing spondylitis. MiXCR was run by TCRdb on the 5' RACE reads, yielding one entry per CDR3 protein. The sample consists of under 300,000 distinct CDR3 sequences, about 10% of them appearing once. Sequenced: blood, either unsorted or a sorted T cell fraction (not recorded which). These receptors all stem from a male donor with ankylosing spondylitis or in good health (not recorded which).

This clonotype was observed at least ten times. J is TRBJ1-1 and V is TRBV5-1; D may be TRBD1 (6 bases). The length of the CDR3 is 14 residues. CDR1 is SGHRS, CDR2 YFSETQ, per germline. Trimming took off 3 bases at V and 4 bases at J, with 13 bases between the two ends. CDR3 DNA: TGCGCCAGCAGCTCCAACACAGGGTTCACTGAAGCTTTCTTT. It specifies CASSSNTGFTEAFF.

Notes on this clonotype: At one of its ends the junction is not consistent with the germline gene, which may arise from a read error. This chain joins TRBV20-1 and TRBJ2-3; D might be TRBD2 (6 bases). The CDR3 spans 18 residues. Germline V gene lookup returns CDR1 DFQATT and CDR2 SNEGSKA (reference sequence). The CDR3 is CCANPGRGAQSYTDTQYF. The CDR3 nucleotides read TGCTGTGCTAACCCCGGCCGCGGGGCGCAGTCCTACACAGATACGCAGTATTTT.

This clonotype was detected ten times or more. The rearrangement links TRBV5-1 to TRBJ2-7; 11 nucleotides line up with TRBD2. The V gene's germline CDR1 is SGHRS and CDR2 YFSETQ. V lost 0 bases, J lost 6 bases, and 11 bases stayed unmatched. The CDR3 is made up of 17 amino acids. The CDR3 loop reads CASSLVPGTSGFGEQYF. As DNA, the CDR3 is TGCGCCAGCAGCTTGGTCCCCGGGACTAGCGGCTTCGGCGAGCAGTACTTC.

This chain uses TRBV28 with TRBJ1-5; no clear D. The CDR3 is 13 amino acids. V lost 2 bases and J lost 4, with 6 bases in between. Germline loops: CDR1 MDHEN, CDR2 SYDVKM. The CDR3 DNA follows: TGTGCCAGCAGTTTACACGGGAATCAGCCCCAGCATTTT. Amino acid sequence: CASSLHGNQPQHF.

The sample holds many counts of this clonotype. The J gene is TRBJ1-1, the V gene TRBV20-1; D is possibly TRBD1 (5 bases). Germline V gene sequence: CDR1 DFQATT, CDR2 SNEGSKA (reference sequence). CDR3 length equals 15 residues. The V gene lost 2 bases and the J gene lost 0 bases, with 13 bases spanning the gap. DNA for the CDR3: TGCAGTGCTAGATCGGGGGGGTACATGAACACTGAAGCTTTCTTT. This translates into CSARSGGYMNTEAFF.

This clonotype has ten or more counts. V and J are TRBV4-1 and TRBJ1-1; weak D call: TRBD1 (5 bases). Trimming left V 3 bases short and J 2 bases short, with 19 bases between. This CDR3 region has 17 residues. Germline V gives CDR1 MGHRA, CDR2 YSYEKL. Here the CDR3 reads CASSHLQRERGNTEAFF. DNA for the CDR3: TGCGCCAGCAGCCATCTCCAACGGGAGAGGGGCAACACTGAAGCTTTCTTT.

This clonotype occurred many times. The chain combines TRBV24-1 with TRBJ2-2; unclear D gene. Germline assignment: CDR1 KGHDR and CDR2 SFDVKD. CDR3 length equals 13 residues. V was clipped by 9 bases and J by 10 bases, with 17 bases between them. The CDR3 spells CATASHGSAELFF. As DNA, the CDR3 is TGTGCCACCGCGTCCCACGGGTCCGCGGAGCTGTTTTTT.

Only a few counts were recorded for this clonotype. The chain employs TRBV30 and TRBJ1-2, with 7 bases lining up with TRBD1. V was clipped by 2 bases and J by 6 bases; unmatched bases: 3. Germline CDR1 is GTSNPN and CDR2 is SVGIG (reference sequence). The CDR3 length is 12 residues. In nucleotides, the CDR3 is TGTGCCTGGAGTAGACAGGGAAATGGCTACACCTTC. Its translation: CAWSRQGNGYTF.

This clonotype was observed many times. The gene calls are TRBV30 and TRBJ1-1, with D maybe TRBD1 (5 bases). CDR3 length: 12 amino acids. Germline CDR1 reads GTSNPN; CDR2 reads SVGIG (reference sequence). Deletions cut 0 bases from V and 11 bases from J, with 13 bases between. CDR3 protein: CAWSVSAGSAFF. The CDR3 coding sequence is TGTGCCTGGAGTGTCTCGGCAGGGTCGGCTTTCTTT.

This clonotype came up a few times. The DNA of the CDR3 is TGTGCCAGCAGTGAAAACAGGAACGAGCAGTACTTC. Its translation is CASSENRNEQYF. This chain uses TRBV6-1 with TRBJ2-7, with D perhaps TRBD1 (5 bases). Trimming took 2 bases from V and 5 from J, leaving 7 bases between them. This CDR3 region has 12 residues. The germline V gene has CDR1 MNHNS and CDR2 SASEGT.

The sample holds many counts of this clonotype. The V gene is TRBV20-1, the J gene TRBJ2-7; 9 bases map to TRBD2. Germline assignment: CDR1 DFQATT and CDR2 SNEGSKA (reference sequence). Unmatched junction bases numbered 10, after V lost 4 bases and J lost 6 bases. There are 14 residues in the CDR3. CDR3: CSAKTSGSSGEQYF. The DNA for the CDR3 is TGCAGTGCTAAAACTAGCGGGTCCTCGGGCGAGCAGTACTTC.

This clonotype was seen many times. The rearrangement uses TRBV21-1 and TRBJ1-2; the listed D gene, TRBD1, was not tested against the DNA. TRBV21-1 is noted as a pseudogene. The CDR3 contains 17 residues. CDR3 region: CASSNGLDSLNNYGYTF. The CDR3 DNA is TGTGCCAGCAGCAATGGACTTGACAGCTTAAATAACTATGGCTACACCTTC.

This clonotype was seen at least ten times. This chain joins TRBV27 and TRBJ2-2; D assignment may be TRBD1 or TRBD2 (5 bases each). The CDR3 is 14 residues long. Germline CDR1 reads MNHEY; CDR2 reads SMNVEV (reference sequence). The V and J ends lost 6 bases and 9 bases respectively, with 17 bases between them. CDR3 sequence: CASSRDRLMRELFF. The CDR3 bases are TGTGCCAGCAGCCGGGACCGGCTTATGAGGGAGCTGTTTTTT.

This clonotype was recorded at least ten times. The chain couples TRBV19 to TRBJ2-1; possibly TRBD2 for D (5 bases). Trimming pared 5 bases from V and 3 bases from J, leaving 14 bases between. CDR1 is LNHDA and CDR2 is SQIVND in the germline V gene (reference sequence). The CDR3 totals 15 residues. CDR3 protein: CASSPARTGYNEQFF. DNA for the CDR3: TGTGCCAGTAGTCCAGCGAGGACTGGCTACAATGAGCAGTTCTTC. Full variable domain (outside the CDR3, taken from reference TRBV19 and TRBJ2-1): DGGITQSPKYLFRKEGQNVTLSCEQNLNHDAMYWYRQDPGQGLRLIYYSQIVNDFQKGDIAEGYSVSREKKESFPLTVTSAQKNPTAFYLCASSPARTGYNEQFFGPGTRLTVL.

This clonotype was found many times. The rearrangement joins TRBV7-9 to TRBJ1-1; 8 positions match TRBD1. Germline V gene data show CDR1 as SEHNR and CDR2 as FQNEAQ (reference sequence). V shed 5 bases and J 5 bases; nucleotides not matched to a gene: 10. The CDR3 runs to 15 residues. In DNA form, the CDR3 reads TGTGCCAGCAGCCTGGTAGGGACAGGCGGGACTGAAGCTTTCTTT. Translating gives CASSLVGTGGTEAFF. Supplemented by reference TRBV7-9 and TRBJ1-1, the full variable domain reads DTGVSQNPRHKITKRGQNVTFRCDPISEHNRLYWYRQTLGQGPEFLTYFQNEAQLEKSRLLSDRFSAERPKGSFSTLEIQRTEQGDSAMYLCASSLVGTGGTEAFFGQGTRLTVV.

This clonotype was seen a handful of times. This chain uses TRBV7-9 with TRBJ1-3; D not certain. This CDR3 is built from 15 residues. Trimming left V 5 bases short and J 0 bases short, with 11 bases between. Germline V CDR1 and CDR2: SEHNR, FQNEAQ (reference sequence). CDR3 coding DNA: TGTGCCAGCAGCCCTCGAGGGATCTCTGGAAACACCATATATTTT. As protein: CASSPRGISGNTIYF.

This clonotype was detected ten times or more. The J gene is TRBJ1-4, the V gene TRBV2; no definite D call. Trimming stripped 4 bases from V and 11 bases from J, with 11 bases between. Germline values: CDR1 SNHLY, CDR2 FYNNEI. The CDR3 has 12 residues. The CDR3 is CASSAWEEKLFF. CDR3 nucleotide sequence: TGTGCCAGCAGTGCTTGGGAGGAGAAACTGTTTTTT.

This clonotype was observed at least ten times. The chain carries TRBV4-1 and TRBJ2-3, with D tentatively TRBD1 or TRBD2 (5 bases each). Germline V gives CDR1 MGHRA, CDR2 YSYEKL. CDR3 length: 18 residues. V was clipped by 1 base and J by 0 bases, with 17 bases between them. Written as DNA, the CDR3 is TGCGCCAGCAGCCAAGTTAGTCTTGGGGGAACTAGCACAGATACGCAGTATTTT. Translated, it gives CASSQVSLGGTSTDTQYF.

This clonotype occurred many times. DNA of the CDR3: TGCGCCAGCAGCTTGCCACTACAGGGGCTTGGCGGGGAGCTGTTTTTT. Translation gives CASSLPLQGLGGELFF. V gene TRBV5-1 combines with J gene TRBJ2-2; 7 bases match TRBD1. The CDR3 contains 16 residues. Germline-derived CDR1 and CDR2 are SGHRS and YFSETQ. V trimming: 1 base; J trimming: 7 bases; junction bases outside the gene matches: 10.

This rearrangement joins TRBV4-2 to TRBJ2-4, with TRBD2 as a possible D gene (6 bases). The germline V gene has CDR1 LGHNA and CDR2 YNFKEQ. Trimming removed 4 bases at V and 2 bases at J, with 9 bases between. The CDR3 is 14 amino acids. The CDR3 region is CASSPGLTKNIQYF. Written as DNA, the CDR3 is TGTGCCAGCAGCCCGGGACTCACCAAAAACATTCAGTACTTC.

This clonotype was recorded many times. This sequence joins TRBV12-3 or TRBV12-4 and TRBJ2-5; the match to TRBD2 covers 9 bases. V trimming: 4 bases; J trimming: 0 bases; junction bases outside the gene matches: 3. The CDR3 runs to 15 residues. CDR3 protein: CASSSGTSHQETQYF. The CDR3 region has the DNA TGTGCCAGCAGTTCCGGGACTAGCCACCAAGAGACCCAGTACTTC.

Many counts were recorded for this clonotype. The chain couples TRBV27 to TRBJ1-2, with D possibly matching TRBD1 (5 bases). Germline CDR1 and CDR2: MNHEY and SMNVEV (reference sequence). The CDR3 has 12 residues. V dropped 3 bases and J dropped 4 bases, with 6 bases sitting between them. The CDR3 sequence is CASSFQGYGYTF. The DNA for the CDR3 is TGTGCCAGCAGTTTTCAGGGCTATGGCTACACCTTC.

This clonotype was counted ten times or more. CDR3 amino acids: CASSFSTVNTEAFF. The CDR3 nucleotides are TGTGCCAGCAGCTTTTCTACGGTGAACACTGAAGCTTTCTTT. This chain uses TRBV7-2 with TRBJ1-1; D ambiguous. Germline lookup yields CDR1 SGHTA and CDR2 FQGNSA. V was shortened by 3 bases and J by 0 bases, with 8 bases between the two germline ends. This CDR3 comprises 14 residues.

This clonotype was counted ten times or more. The V call is TRBV5-1, the J call TRBJ2-7; D gene ambiguous. The CDR3 spans 14 residues. The V end was cut by 0 bases, the J end by 5 bases, with 12 bases between. The V gene's germline CDR1 is SGHRS and CDR2 YFSETQ. CDR3 DNA: TGCGCCAGCAGCTTGGGAGATATTTCGGACGAGCAGTACTTC. As protein: CASSLGDISDEQYF. Filled out from reference TRBV5-1 and TRBJ2-7, the complete variable domain reads KAGVTQTPRYLIKTRGQQVTLSCSPISGHRSVSWYQQTPGQGLQFLFEYFSETQRNKGNFPGRFSGRQFSNSRSEMNVSTLELGDSALYLCASSLGDISDEQYFGPGTRLTVT.

At least ten counts were recorded for this clonotype. The chain employs TRBV20-1 and TRBJ2-5; the D gene is possibly TRBD1 (6 bases). Trimming took off 4 bases at V and 0 bases at J, with 9 bases between the two ends. There are 13 residues in the CDR3. Germline CDR1 is DFQATT and CDR2 is SNEGSKA (reference sequence). CDR3 region: CSATGQYQETQYF. For the CDR3, the DNA is TGCAGTGCTACCGGACAGTACCAAGAGACCCAGTACTTC.